The clone carrying this T cell receptor (beta chain) appeared a few times. What it binds is not known. The sequenced template was cDNA made from the entire isolated RNA. Sequencing was performed with immunoSEQ multiplex PCR; in TCRdb, only in-frame clones are kept and a portion is missing. The table records 600,000 to 700,000 clones, over 10% of them present only once. The record originates from a study of beta chain features in type 1 diabetes. The study's findings and limits: A moderate, significant TCRB CDR3 shortening appeared in type 1 diabetes across four CD4+ subsets.

Germline assignment: CDR1 SGHDN and CDR2 FVKESK. Unmatched junction bases numbered 7, after V lost 4 bases and J lost 0 bases. The CDR3 is 17 residues long. The sequence was obtained from a man aged 30 to 39 with type 1 diabetes. The sequenced material came from naive CD4+ T cells from blood. This sequence joins TRBV14 and TRBJ2-1; 9 bases agree with TRBD2. The CDR3: CASSLLGRGGSYNEQFF. The CDR3 nucleotides read TGTGCCAGCAGCCTCCTTGGGCGGGGGGGCTCCTACAATGAGCAGTTCTTC.